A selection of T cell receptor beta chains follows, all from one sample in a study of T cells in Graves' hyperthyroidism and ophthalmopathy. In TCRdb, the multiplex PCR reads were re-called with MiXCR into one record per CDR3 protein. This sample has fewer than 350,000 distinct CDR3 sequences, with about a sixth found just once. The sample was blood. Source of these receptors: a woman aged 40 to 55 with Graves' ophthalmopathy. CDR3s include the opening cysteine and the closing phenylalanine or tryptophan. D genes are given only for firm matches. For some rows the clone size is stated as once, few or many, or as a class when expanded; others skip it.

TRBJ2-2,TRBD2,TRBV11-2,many,TGTGCCAGCAGCTTCCTAGCGGGAGGAACCCACACTGGGGAGCTGTTTTTT,CASSFLAGGTHTGELFF
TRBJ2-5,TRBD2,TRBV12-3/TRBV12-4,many,TGTGCCAGCAGTCTCAGGTGGCGGGGGAGTAAAGAGACCCAGTACTTC,CASSLRWRGSKETQYF
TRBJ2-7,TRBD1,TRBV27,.,TGTGCCAGCAGTCCCGGGACAGGGGAAGGACTAGCCCTCTCAAAGCAGTACTTC,CASSPGTGEGLALSKQYF
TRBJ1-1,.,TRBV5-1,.,TGCGCCAGCAGGTTGCCCCCGCCTGAGGCTGAAGCTTTCTTT,CASRLPPPEAEAFF
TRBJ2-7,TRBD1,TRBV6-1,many,TGTGCCAGCAGTGAAGGGACAGGGGTCAACGAGCAGTACTTC,CASSEGTGVNEQYF
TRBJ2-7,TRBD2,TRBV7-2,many,TGTGCCAGCAGGCCGACTAGCGGGAGTCGCGAGCAGTACTTC,CASRPTSGSREQYF
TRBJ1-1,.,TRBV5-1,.,TGCGCCAGCAGCTTGGGACAACAGAACACTGAAGCTTTCTTT,CASSLGQQNTEAFF
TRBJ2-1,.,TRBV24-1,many,TGTGCCACCAGGCGAGACAGTTACAATGAGCAGTTCTTC,CATRRDSYNEQFF
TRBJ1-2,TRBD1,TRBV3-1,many,TGTGCCAGCAGCCGGACAGGAGCGTCTGCTGGCTACACCTTC,CASSRTGASAGYTF
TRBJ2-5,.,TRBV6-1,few,TGTGCCAGCAGTGAGCGGGTCCCAGAGACCCAGTACTTC,CASSERVPETQYF
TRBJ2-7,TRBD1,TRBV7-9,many,TGTGCCAGCAGCTCGCTTGAAGGGACAGGGATTGGCCACGAGCAGTACTTC,CASSSLEGTGIGHEQYF
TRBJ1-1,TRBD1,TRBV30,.,TGTGCCTGGAGCGCCGGGACAGGGAACACTGAAGCTTTCTTT,CAWSAGTGNTEAFF
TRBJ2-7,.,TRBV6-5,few,TGTGCCAGCATTTCGGACCTCTACGAGCAGTACTTC,CASISDLYEQYF
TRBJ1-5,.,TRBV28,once,TGTGCCAGCAGTTTCATTTTGACTCAGCCCCAGCATTTT,CASSFILTQPQHF
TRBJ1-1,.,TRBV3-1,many,TGTGCCAGCAGCCAACCGGGAAATGAAGCTTTCTTT,CASSQPGNEAFF
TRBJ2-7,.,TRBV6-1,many,TGTGCCAGCAGTGAAGCTGGGGTGGACGAGCAGTACTTC,CASSEAGVDEQYF
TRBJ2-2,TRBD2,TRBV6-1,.,TGTGCCAGCAGCCCCAGCGGGGATCACACCGGGGAGCTGTTTTTT,CASSPSGDHTGELFF
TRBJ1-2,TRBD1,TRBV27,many,TGTGCCAGCACTCCATGGGGGACAGGGGGCGCCCACTATGGCTACACCTTC,CASTPWGTGGAHYGYTF
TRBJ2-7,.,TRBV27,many,TGTGCCAGCAGTTTTAGTCGGGCGTGGGAGCAGTACTTC,CASSFSRAWEQYF
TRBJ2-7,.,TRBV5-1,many,TGCGCCAGCAGCGATACCGGGACACCTACCTACGAGCAGTACTTC,CASSDTGTPTYEQYF
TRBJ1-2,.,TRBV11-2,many,TGTGCCAGCAGCTTAGCAGGGTTTGGCTACACCTTC,CASSLAGFGYTF
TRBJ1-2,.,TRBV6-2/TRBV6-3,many,TGTGCCAGCAGTTACCCTGGGCAGTGGAATGGCTACACCTTC,CASSYPGQWNGYTF
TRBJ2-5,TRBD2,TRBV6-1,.,TGTGCCAGCAGCGGATGGACTAGCGTGAAGGAGACCCAGTACTTC,CASSGWTSVKETQYF
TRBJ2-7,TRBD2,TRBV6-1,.,TGTGCCAGCGCCCCGGGACTAGCGGGAGTCAACGAGCAGTACTTC,CASAPGLAGVNEQYF
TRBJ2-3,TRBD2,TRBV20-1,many,TGCAGTGCTACGCCTATCGGGGGGGGCGGCACAGATACGCAGTATTTT,CSATPIGGGGTDTQYF
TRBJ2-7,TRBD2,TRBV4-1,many,TGCGCCAGCAGCCAAGATCGCGTTCGGGCTAGCGGGAGGTGGGACGAGCAGTACTTC,CASSQDRVRASGRWDEQYF
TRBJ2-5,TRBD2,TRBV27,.,TGTGCCAGCAGCCGCCGACTAGCGGGAGGGCCCGCAGAGACCCAGTACTTC,CASSRRLAGGPAETQYF
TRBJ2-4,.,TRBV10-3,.,TGTGCCATCAGTGAGGGACAGGAGGGGGGAAACATTCAGTACTTC,CAISEGQEGGNIQYF
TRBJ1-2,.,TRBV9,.,TGTGCCAGCAGCTCCCACATTGGGAGAGGCTACACCTTC,CASSSHIGRGYTF
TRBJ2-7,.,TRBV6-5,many,TGTGCCAGCAGTTCCCTGGACGTAAATCAATACGAGCAGTACTTC,CASSSLDVNQYEQYF
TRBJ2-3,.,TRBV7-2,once,TGCGCCAGCAGCTTAGAAGGAACTGGTCAGCCCCAGTATTTT,CASSLEGTGQPQYF
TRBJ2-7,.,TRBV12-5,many,TGTGCTAGTGGTTTGACTAGCTTCTCCTACGAGCAGTACTTC,CASGLTSFSYEQYF
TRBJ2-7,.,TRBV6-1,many,TGTGCCAGCAGCCCATTGTTGGCCCAATACGAGCAGTACTTC,CASSPLLAQYEQYF
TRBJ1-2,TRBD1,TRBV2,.,TGTGCCCGCCTGGGACAGGGTGGCGGCTACACCTTC,CARLGQGGGYTF
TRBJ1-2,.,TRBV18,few,TGTGCCAGCTCATCTCCGGGACGGATAGATACCTACTATGGCTACACCTTC,CASSSPGRIDTYYGYTF
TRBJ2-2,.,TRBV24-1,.,TGTGCCACCAGTGCCGGACTTCTTTACACCGGGGAGCTGTTTTTT,CATSAGLLYTGELFF
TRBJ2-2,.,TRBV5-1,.,TGCGCCAGCAGCTTGGAGGGCGGTAGATACACCGGGGAGCTGTTTTTT,CASSLEGGRYTGELFF
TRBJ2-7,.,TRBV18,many,TGTGCCAGCTCACTCAAAACCACGGTCACCTACGAGCAGTACTTC,CASSLKTTVTYEQYF
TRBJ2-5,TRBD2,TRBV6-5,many,TGTGCCAGCAGTTACTCCGCGGGGGAGATTGGGGAGACCCAGTACTTC,CASSYSAGEIGETQYF
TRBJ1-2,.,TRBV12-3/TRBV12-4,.,TGTGCCAGCAGTGGGGGACGGATCTATGGCTACACCTTC,CASSGGRIYGYTF
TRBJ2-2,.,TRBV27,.,TGTGCCAGCAGTTTAGCCGGACAGACCACCGGGGAGCTGTTTTTT,CASSLAGQTTGELFF
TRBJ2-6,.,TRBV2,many,TGTGCCAGCAGGTACAGGGTCGATGGGGCCAACGTCCTGACTTTC,CASRYRVDGANVLTF
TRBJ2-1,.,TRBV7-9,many,TGTGCCAGCAGCACCCGGAGGTCCCTGTACAATGAGCAGTTCTTC,CASSTRRSLYNEQFF
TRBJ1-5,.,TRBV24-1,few,TGTGTCACCAGTGCTCCCAGGATCAATCAGCCCCAGCATTTT,CVTSAPRINQPQHF
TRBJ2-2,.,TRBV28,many,TGTGCCAGCACGGGGCCCAACACCGGGGAGCTGTTTTTT,CASTGPNTGELFF
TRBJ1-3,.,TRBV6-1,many,TGTGCCAGCAGAAAACTGAGCTCTGGAAACACCATATATTTT,CASRKLSSGNTIYF